This T cell receptor beta chain was sequenced for a study of response to subunit inactivated influenza vaccine. Study-level results: The authors put forward the suggestion that each seasonal influenza vaccination may bring in only a limited number of new T cells.

This clonotype turned up a few times. What it binds is unknown. This CDR3 contains 15 residues. CDR1 and CDR2 (germline): SGHRS, YFSETQ. V was clipped by 4 bases and J by 3 bases, with 13 bases between them. One entry per CDR3 protein results from TCRdb running MiXCR on the RT-PCR reads. The data show about 160,000 distinct CDR3 sequences, with roughly a tenth seen just once and around 12% held by the top ten. The chain uses TRBV5-1 and TRBJ2-2, with D tentatively TRBD1 (6 bases). Sequenced material: non-naive T cells sorted from PBMCs, taken around seven weeks after vaccination. The TCR sequence derives from a man aged 50-59 years who received an inactivated influenza vaccine. This chain's CDR3 is CASSPRQEHTGELFF. CDR3 in DNA: TGCGCCAGCAGCCCCAGACAGGAACACACCGGGGAGCTGTTTTTT. The entire variable domain, with the rest obtained from reference TRBV5-1 and TRBJ2-2, is as follows: KAGVTQTPRYLIKTRGQQVTLSCSPISGHRSVSWYQQTPGQGLQFLFEYFSETQRNKGNFPGRFSGRQFSNSRSEMNVSTLELGDSALYLCASSPRQEHTGELFFGEGSRLTVL.